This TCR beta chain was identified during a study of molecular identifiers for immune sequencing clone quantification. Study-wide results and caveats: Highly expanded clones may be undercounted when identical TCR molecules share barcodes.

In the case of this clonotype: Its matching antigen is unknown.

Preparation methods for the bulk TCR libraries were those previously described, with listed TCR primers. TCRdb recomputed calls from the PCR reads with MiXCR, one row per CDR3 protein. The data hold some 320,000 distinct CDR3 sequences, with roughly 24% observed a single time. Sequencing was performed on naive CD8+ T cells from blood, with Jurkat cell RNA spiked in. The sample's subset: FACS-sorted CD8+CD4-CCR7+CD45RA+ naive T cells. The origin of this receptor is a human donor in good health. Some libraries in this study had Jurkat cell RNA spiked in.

CDR3: CASSTSHVGGPEAFF. The CDR3 DNA follows: TGTGCCAGCAGCACTTCCCACGTTGGGGGACCTGAAGCTTTCTTT. The chain has TRBV9 and TRBJ1-1, with a possible D match to TRBD1 (5 bases). Trimming stripped 4 bases from V and 6 bases from J, with 19 bases between. CDR3 length equals 15 residues. Germline CDR1 is SGDLS and CDR2 is YYNGEE.